The following is a T cell receptor beta chain sequence with its context. Its antigen is not known. The data were obtained in a study of T cell responses to AZD1222 COVID-19 vaccine. General observations from the study: Only a handful of AZD1222 recipients, several in all, had baseline seropositivity. With dominance at 160-218 and 743-854, vaccine-associated CD4 TCRs spanned spike. Donors skewed white British and female; clonal diversity was possibly underestimated.

The CDR3 length is 13 residues. V lost 4 bases and J 7 bases, leaving 11 bases between the germline ends. Germline V gives CDR1 SGHRS, CDR2 YFSETQ. The protocol was immunoSEQ multiplex PCR, while the TCRdb copy is restricted to in-frame clones and leaves out a portion. Of more than 80,000 clones listed, roughly 93% were seen once; the top ten hold roughly 20%. The V gene is TRBV5-1, the J gene TRBJ2-2; D is unresolved. The sequence was obtained from an adult in good health. The input for sequencing was peripheral blood, taken on day 0 of AZD1222 vaccination. The CDR3 sequence: CASSPELGGELFF. In DNA, the CDR3 is TGCGCCAGCAGCCCTGAATTGGGCGGGGAGCTGTTTTTT.